The clone carrying this T cell receptor beta chain was picked up a small number of times. Its cognate antigen is unknown. TCRdb analysed the 5' RACE reads with MiXCR anew, one entry per CDR3 protein. The table records around 300,000 distinct CDR3 sequences, about a sixth of them present only once. The sample originates from a study of T-cell memory formation after mild COVID-19. Deletions cut 2 bases from V and 9 bases from J, with 10 bases between. Germline V gene lookup returns CDR1 SGHRS and CDR2 YFSETQ. This CDR3 comprises 12 residues. General study results and limits: Clones that contracted clustered mainly in CM and EM if CD4+ and in EMRA if CD8+.

The sequenced sample consisted of PBMCs or a T cell subset sorted from them (not recorded which). The genes are TRBV5-1 and TRBJ2-3; TRBD2 might be the D (5 bases). This TCR was sampled from a man between 18 and 29 years old who had mild COVID-19 (a few samples of this study predate the infection). Cell type and time point are not known. CDR3 sequence reads: CASSLTRGTQYF. The CDR3 nucleotides are TGCGCCAGCAGCTTAACCCGCGGGACGCAGTATTTT.